This T cell receptor beta chain stems from a study of spatial heterogeneity in lung cancer. Study-level background: The library had UMIs, and each TCR and UMI pair averaged more than ten raw reads. Findings of the study overall: TCRs found ubiquitously expanded in tumor appeared in blood more at resection than at follow-up.

Germline loops: CDR1 PRHDT, CDR2 FYEKMQ (reference sequence). The CDR3 consists of 14 residues. Trimming pared 4 bases from V and 1 base from J, leaving 10 bases between. Sample time point: sample taken at primary tumor resection. Whole RNA obtained from tumor, nontumor lung or frozen PBMC underwent sequencing without sorting. 72 TRACERx patients with early, untreated non-small cell lung cancer donated samples. This clonotype was detected ten times or more. The antigen is undetermined. The presence of a unique molecular identifier marked each TCR cDNA molecule. MiXCR, run by TCRdb on the 5' RACE reads, gives a single entry per CDR3 protein. The table includes fewer than 40,000 distinct CDR3 sequences, around 7.5% detected once.

The TCR originated in a male donor with early-stage non-small cell lung cancer. The sample in question was PBMCs, obtained at surgery. The chain couples TRBV13 to TRBJ2-5; D assignment may be TRBD1 or TRBD2 (6 bases each). CDR3 loop: CASSWRGTQETQYF. DNA of the CDR3: TGTGCCAGCAGCTGGAGGGGGACCCAAGAGACCCAGTACTTC.